This entry concerns a single T cell receptor beta chain. This entry comes from a study of T cell responses to AZD1222 COVID-19 vaccine. TCRdb keeps only in-frame clones here, not all; method: immunoSEQ multiplex PCR. This table has roughly 130,000 clones, approximately 90% appearing once. Germline CDR1 reads LNHDA; CDR2 reads SQIVND (reference sequence). This CDR3 comprises 16 residues. The V end was cut by 8 bases, the J end by 3 bases, with 20 bases between. This sequence originates from an adult in good health. The material was peripheral blood, obtained on day 0 of AZD1222 vaccination. This rearrangement joins TRBV19 to TRBJ1-3; a weak D match, TRBD1 (5 bases). As DNA, the CDR3 is TGTGCCAGTCGGGGGATGCGGTTTCCAGGTGGAAACACCATATATTTT. It translates to CASRGMRFPGGNTIYF. The full variable domain, rest sourced from reference TRBV19 and TRBJ1-3, is DGGITQSPKYLFRKEGQNVTLSCEQNLNHDAMYWYRQDPGQGLRLIYYSQIVNDFQKGDIAEGYSVSREKKESFPLTVTSAQKNPTAFYLCASRGMRFPGGNTIYFGEGSWLTVV.